This T cell receptor beta chain was captured by sequencing in a study of OX40 agonist ivuxolimab in advanced cancers. The overall study: Patients were infused with ivuxolimab every 2 weeks at 0.01 to 10 mg/kg.

Method: immunoSEQ multiplex PCR; TCRdb's copy keeps in-frame clones and lacks some. The sample lists about 54,000 clones, approximately 90% occurring once. The study, taken as a whole, reports: Part of the nonresponder group also had normalized T-cell clonal expansion that was low.

Notes on this clone: Its antigen is not known.

The CDR3 is made up of 16 amino acids. Germline V gives CDR1 LGHNA, CDR2 YNFKEQ. V dropped 5 bases and J dropped 5; count of bases not matched to a gene: 8. The sequence was obtained from an adult with an advanced solid tumor such as melanoma, head and neck, liver or kidney cancer. Sequences were derived from CD4+ or CD8+ T cells sorted from blood, sampled in a trial of the OX40 agonist ivuxolimab. The chain links TRBV4-2 to TRBJ2-5, with 13 bases that match TRBD2. The CDR3 spells CASSSGLAGISETQYF. CDR3 DNA: TGTGCCAGCAGCTCGGGACTAGCGGGAATATCCGAGACCCAGTACTTC.